This is a list of T cell receptor beta chains from one sample in a study of blood T cell repertoires in COVID-19. Profiled with immunoSEQ multiplex PCR; TCRdb holds only in-frame clones, not every one. The table shows hundreds of thousands of clones, with approximately 90% occurring only once. What was sequenced was PBMCs or T cells enriched from blood (not recorded which). Receptor source: a woman under 30 who had recovered from COVID-19. Each CDR3 is given with its conserved first and last residue. The order of the fields is J gene, clone size, V gene, D gene, CDR3 DNA, CDR3 protein. A D gene is named only where the DNA matches it firmly. A row's size may be missing; if present it is once, few, many or a size class.

J: TRBJ1-2; size: .; V: TRBV29-1; D: .; DNA: TGCAGCGTTATATACGATACAGGGTTTAGTGGCTACACCTTC; CDR3: CSVIYDTGFSGYTF
J: TRBJ2-3; size: .; V: TRBV24-1; D: TRBD1; DNA: TGTGCCACCAGTGATCGACAGGGGCCTGGCACAGATACGCAGTATTTT; CDR3: CATSDRQGPGTDTQYF
J: TRBJ2-3; size: .; V: TRBV6-5; D: .; DNA: TGTGCCAGCAGGTGGGGGGGCACGGATACGCAGTATTTT; CDR3: CASRWGGTDTQYF
J: TRBJ1-1; size: .; V: TRBV2; D: .; DNA: TGTGCCAGCAGTGACGGTTCAGGGAACACTGAAGCTTTCTTT; CDR3: CASSDGSGNTEAFF
J: TRBJ1-2; size: .; V: TRBV5-1; D: TRBD1; DNA: TGCGCCAGCAGTATACAGGGGGGGAACTATGGCTACACCTTC; CDR3: CASSIQGGNYGYTF
J: TRBJ1-5; size: .; V: TRBV19; D: .; DNA: TGTGCCAGTAGCTTGGCGGGGAGCAATCAGCCCCAGCATTTT; CDR3: CASSLAGSNQPQHF
J: TRBJ1-1; size: .; V: TRBV4-1; D: TRBD1; DNA: TGCGCCAGCAGCCAAGTGGAGGGGGCCACCGCTTTCTTT; CDR3: CASSQVEGATAFF
J: TRBJ1-4; size: once; V: TRBV20-1; D: .; DNA: TGCAGTGCTAGTGGGCGGATTAATGAAAAACTGTTTTTT; CDR3: CSASGRINEKLFF
J: TRBJ2-1; size: .; V: TRBV19; D: .; DNA: TGTGCCAGTAGTATAGATCCCCCCGGGCAGGCAGGGTTTACAAACAATGAGCAGTTCTTC; CDR3: CASSIDPPGQAGFTNNEQFF
J: TRBJ1-3; size: .; V: TRBV18; D: .; DNA: TGTGCCAGCTCACCCGACAGGACTGCAGGAAACACCATATATTTT; CDR3: CASSPDRTAGNTIYF
J: TRBJ1-1; size: .; V: TRBV24-1; D: .; DNA: TGTGCCACCCAGAAGGGACAGAACACTGAAGCTTTCTTT; CDR3: CATQKGQNTEAFF
J: TRBJ2-5; size: .; V: TRBV12-5; D: .; DNA: TGTGCTAGTGGTTTGGGGGACTCCTCCGGGGCAGAGACCCAGTACTTC; CDR3: CASGLGDSSGAETQYF
J: TRBJ1-1; size: .; V: TRBV19; D: .; DNA: TGTGCCAGTAGTAACATAGCGGGCACTGAAGCTTTCTTT; CDR3: CASSNIAGTEAFF
J: TRBJ1-2; size: .; V: TRBV21-1; D: .; DNA: TGTGCCAGCAGCAAAGAAATTATGTCAGGGGCGAATGGCTACACCTTC; CDR3: CASSKEIMSGANGYTF
J: TRBJ2-2; size: .; V: TRBV6-5; D: .; DNA: TGTGCCAGCAGGAGAGGGGAGCTGTTTTTT; CDR3: CASRRGELFF
J: TRBJ2-6; size: many; V: TRBV27; D: .; DNA: TGTGCCAGCAGTTTGGGTGGGGCGCCCGGGGCCAACGTCCTGACTTTC; CDR3: CASSLGGAPGANVLTF
J: TRBJ1-6; size: .; V: TRBV27; D: .; DNA: TGTGCCAGCAGTCCCTCAGTTCGGGTTGACAGATCACCCCTCCACTTT; CDR3: CASSPSVRVDRSPLHF
J: TRBJ2-3; size: .; V: TRBV19; D: .; DNA: TGTGCCAGTAGTATGAGCGCGGGGACAGATACGCAGTATTTT; CDR3: CASSMSAGTDTQYF
J: TRBJ1-5; size: .; V: TRBV5-6; D: TRBD1; DNA: TGTGCCAGCAGTGGACAGGGGCCTGCCCGCGCCCAGCATTTT; CDR3: CASSGQGPARAQHF
J: TRBJ1-1; size: .; V: TRBV29-1; D: .; DNA: TGCAGCGTTGACAGGAACACTGAAGCTTTCTTT; CDR3: CSVDRNTEAFF
J: TRBJ1-1; size: once; V: TRBV24-1; D: TRBD1; DNA: TGTGCCACCAGTGATTCGTCAGGGGGCGGCACTGAAGCTTTCTTT; CDR3: CATSDSSGGGTEAFF
J: TRBJ2-7; size: few; V: TRBV12-3/TRBV12-4; D: .; DNA: TGTGCCAGCAGTCGTAAAGCCGAGCAGTACTTC; CDR3: CASSRKAEQYF
J: TRBJ2-2; size: .; V: TRBV7-3; D: .; DNA: TGTGCCAGCAGCTTAAGCAGTGACAGTCCCACCGGGGAGCTGTTTTTT; CDR3: CASSLSSDSPTGELFF
J: TRBJ1-1; size: once; V: TRBV6-6; D: TRBD1; DNA: TGTGCCAGCAGCCTGGGGACAGGGCTTATAGGGACTGAAGCTTTCTTT; CDR3: CASSLGTGLIGTEAFF
J: TRBJ2-7; size: .; V: TRBV11-2; D: .; DNA: TGTGCCAGCAGCCCGTCCGCCGGGGGAGGTTACGAGCAGTACTTC; CDR3: CASSPSAGGGYEQYF
J: TRBJ1-1; size: .; V: TRBV6-5; D: .; DNA: TGTGCCAGCAGTTACTCGCAGGGCATGAACACTGAAGCTTTCTTT; CDR3: CASSYSQGMNTEAFF
J: TRBJ1-1; size: .; V: TRBV6-5; D: TRBD1; DNA: TGTGCCAGCAGTTTAAGCCCTGGACAGGGAGAAACTGAAGCTTTCTTT; CDR3: CASSLSPGQGETEAFF
J: TRBJ1-1; size: .; V: TRBV4-1; D: .; DNA: TGCGCCAGCAGCCCCCGGGCCCCTCCGGGGGGCGTAATTTTAGGCAAGAACACTGAAGCTTTCTTT; CDR3: CASSPRAPPGGVILGKNTEAFF
J: TRBJ2-1; size: .; V: TRBV25-1; D: TRBD1; DNA: TGTGCCAGCAGTGCAAGACAGGGGGCCTTCAATGAGCAGTTCTTC; CDR3: CASSARQGAFNEQFF
J: TRBJ2-1; size: .; V: TRBV3-1/TRBV3-2; D: .; DNA: TGTGCCAGCAGCCAAAGGCGGGGCGGCTCCTACAATGAGCAGTTCTTC; CDR3: CASSQRRGGSYNEQFF
J: TRBJ2-5; size: .; V: TRBV27; D: .; DNA: TGTGCCAGCATGATAGCACCCCAAGAGACCCAGTACTTC; CDR3: CASMIAPQETQYF
J: TRBJ1-1; size: .; V: TRBV5-4; D: .; DNA: TGTGCCAGCACCGAGACAGCAAACACTGAAGCTTTCTTT; CDR3: CASTETANTEAFF
J: TRBJ1-2; size: .; V: TRBV5-5; D: TRBD1; DNA: TGTGCCAGCAGCTTGCGTAGTATGGGACAGGGAACCCTAGCCTACACCTTC; CDR3: CASSLRSMGQGTLAYTF
J: TRBJ1-5; size: .; V: TRBV7-9; D: .; DNA: TGTGCCAGCAGCTTAGACTATCAGCCCCAGCATTTT; CDR3: CASSLDYQPQHF
J: TRBJ1-5; size: .; V: TRBV4-1; D: .; DNA: TGCGCCAGCAGCCGAGTCCCCCTTAGCAATCAGCCCCAGCATTTT; CDR3: CASSRVPLSNQPQHF
J: TRBJ2-1; size: .; V: TRBV9; D: TRBD2; DNA: TGTGCCAGCAGCGCGGGACTAGCGGGGGGGGACCGATTCAATGAGCAGTTCTTC; CDR3: CASSAGLAGGDRFNEQFF
J: TRBJ1-1; size: .; V: TRBV6-5; D: .; DNA: TGTGCCAGCAGTTTAGCGACAGGCTCGAACACTGAAGCTTTCTTT; CDR3: CASSLATGSNTEAFF
J: TRBJ1-2; size: .; V: TRBV7-6; D: .; DNA: TGTGCCAGCAGCGAATCTCTCAGAGCACAGGACTATGGCTACACCTTC; CDR3: CASSESLRAQDYGYTF
J: TRBJ1-2; size: .; V: TRBV5-1; D: TRBD1; DNA: TGCGCCAGCAGCTCCGGGACAGGGGATTACTATGGCTACACCTTC; CDR3: CASSSGTGDYYGYTF
J: TRBJ1-1; size: .; V: TRBV7-9; D: .; DNA: TGTGCCAGCAGCTTAGTAGCAGGGAGGCCTGAAGCTTTCTTT; CDR3: CASSLVAGRPEAFF
J: TRBJ1-6; size: .; V: TRBV19; D: TRBD1; DNA: TGTGCCAGTAGTGGGACAGGGAATTCACCCCTCCACTTT; CDR3: CASSGTGNSPLHF
J: TRBJ1-2; size: .; V: TRBV18; D: .; DNA: TGTGCCAGCTCACCATTCGAGTCCAGGGCTCACTATGGCTACACCTTC; CDR3: CASSPFESRAHYGYTF